The 25 T cell receptor beta chains reported below all come from one sample, sequenced in a study of T cell clonotyping in hematopoietic cell transplantation. TCRdb's table, derived via immunoSEQ multiplex PCR, lists solely in-frame clones and lacks some. The repertoire holds several thousand clones, with approximately 25% as singletons. Source: peripheral blood mononuclear cells, taken 180 days after allogeneic stem cell transplant. Receptor source: a male patient between 40 and 50 years old who had an allogeneic stem cell transplant from an unrelated donor, so the T cells may come from the graft donor. Some clones in this sample may be carry-over from other donors' samples.

The table lists this clone with a few counts. The rearrangement links TRBV30 to TRBJ1-1, with 7 bases matching TRBD1. This CDR3 spans 13 amino acids. Losses at the gene ends were 0 bases for V and 5 bases for J; bases not matched to a gene: 3. Per the germline V gene, CDR1 is GTSNPN and CDR2 is SVGIG (reference sequence). The CDR3 loop reads CAWSVQGETEAFF. In DNA, the CDR3 is TGTGCCTGGAGTGTCCAGGGGGAGACTGAAGCTTTCTTT. Looking up the rest from reference TRBV30 and TRBJ1-1 gives the full variable domain: SQTIHQWPATLVQPVGSPLSLECTVEGTSNPNLYWYRQAAGRGLQLLFYSVGIGQISSEVPQNLSASRPQDRQFILSSKKLLLSDSGFYLCAWSVQGETEAFFGQGTRLTVV.

There are a few counts of this clone. The chain combines TRBV28 with TRBJ2-1; TRBD2 agrees at 7 bases. The CDR3 totals 17 residues. V was pared by 7 bases and J by 0 bases, with 12 bases of the junction left unmatched. CDR1 is MDHEN and CDR2 is SYDVKM in the germline V gene. The CDR3 is CASTSAGNKLSYNEQFF. The CDR3 DNA sequence: TGTGCCAGCACCTCAGCGGGGAATAAACTCTCCTACAATGAGCAGTTCTTC.

A few counts support this clone. This rearrangement joins TRBV27 to TRBJ2-1, with 7 bases that match TRBD2. The CDR3 consists of 13 residues. The germline V gene has CDR1 MNHEY and CDR2 SMNVEV (reference sequence). The V gene end was trimmed by 4 bases and the J gene end by 8 bases; junction bases not matched to a gene: 5. The CDR3 DNA sequence: TGTGCCAGCAGTTCCACTAGCGAAGATGAGCAGTTCTTC. Amino acids: CASSSTSEDEQFF.

The table lists this clone with a few counts. The chain joins TRBV29-1 to TRBJ2-7; D is possibly TRBD2 (6 bases). This CDR3 contains 12 residues. V was pared by 5 bases and J by 1 base, with 9 bases between. Germline CDR1 and CDR2: SQVTM and ANQGSEA. CDR3 protein: CSVLEGSYEQYF. The CDR3 region has the DNA TGCAGCGTTCTGGAGGGATCCTACGAGCAGTACTTC.

This clone was picked up a small number of times. This chain uses TRBV6-6 with TRBJ2-3; D might be TRBD1 (5 bases). Germline-derived CDR1 and CDR2 are MNHNY and SVGAGI (reference sequence). The CDR3 sequence is 12 residues long. V was clipped by 6 bases and J by 4 bases, with 8 bases between them. Here the CDR3 reads CASRAGPDTQYF. The CDR3 DNA reads as TGTGCCAGCAGGGCAGGGCCAGATACGCAGTATTTT.

In this sample, this clone turned up a few times. The rearrangement links TRBV9 to TRBJ1-2; possibly TRBD1 for D (5 bases). In germline, CDR1 is SGDLS, CDR2 YYNGEE. The CDR3 sequence is 15 residues long. V lost 0 bases to trimming and J lost 3 bases, with 12 bases between them. CDR3 loop: CASSVAGSWDYGYTF. The CDR3 nucleotides are TGTGCCAGCAGCGTAGCAGGGTCGTGGGACTATGGCTACACCTTC.

Only a few counts were recorded for this clone. The chain carries TRBV7-9 and TRBJ1-2; no clear D. This CDR3 region has 16 residues. Germline V gene lookup returns CDR1 SEHNR and CDR2 FQNEAQ (reference sequence). V shed 0 bases and J shed 1 base, with 12 bases lying between them. CDR3 loop: CASSLAPEDLNYGYTF. The DNA of the CDR3 is TGTGCCAGCAGCTTAGCGCCAGAGGATCTTAACTATGGCTACACCTTC.

In this sample, this clone is medium-sized. J is TRBJ2-7 and V is TRBV6-5; 9 bases are shared with TRBD2. With V trimmed by 0 bases and J by 2 bases, 2 bases remained unmatched. The V gene's germline CDR1 is MNHEY and CDR2 SVGAGI. The CDR3 has 15 amino acids. CDR3 sequence: CASSYSTSGPYEQYF. For the CDR3, the DNA is TGTGCCAGCAGTTACTCTACTAGCGGGCCCTACGAGCAGTACTTC.

The J gene is TRBJ1-5, the V gene TRBV28; 8 nucleotides line up with TRBD1. V lost 7 bases and J lost 5; bases outside the gene matches: 7. The CDR3 is 14 amino acids. CDR1 and CDR2 from the germline V gene are MDHEN and SYDVKM. This chain's CDR3 is CASNAGQGHQPQHF. The CDR3 DNA follows: TGTGCCAGCAACGCCGGACAGGGTCATCAGCCCCAGCATTTT.

This clone was seen more than once but under ten times. The CDR3 reads CASTDSMNTEAFF. The DNA of the CDR3 is TGTGCCAGCACGGACAGCATGAACACTGAAGCTTTCTTT. The chain recombines TRBV28 with TRBJ1-1; tentative D call: TRBD1 (6 bases). Germline V CDR1 and CDR2: MDHEN, SYDVKM. The CDR3 runs 13 residues. V gave up 7 bases and J gave up 0 bases, with 9 bases separating them.

The rearrangement joins TRBV4-1 to TRBJ2-5, with D maybe TRBD2 (6 bases). Trimming took 1 base from V and 4 from J, leaving 7 bases between them. Per germline, CDR1 MGHRA and CDR2 YSYEKL. This CDR3 contains 13 residues. In DNA form, the CDR3 reads TGCGCCAGCAGCCAAGGAGCGGGAGAGACCCAGTACTTC. As protein: CASSQGAGETQYF.

V and J are TRBV30 and TRBJ1-5; D remains ambiguous. The germline gives CDR1 GTSNPN, CDR2 SVGIG (reference sequence). CDR3 length: 14 amino acids. V dropped 0 bases and J dropped 2 bases, with 8 bases sitting between them. The CDR3 protein is CAWSVRSGNQPQHF. Here the CDR3 DNA reads TGTGCCTGGAGTGTTAGGTCTGGCAATCAGCCCCAGCATTTT.

The chain links TRBV2 to TRBJ2-7; D uncertain. The germline CDR1 and CDR2 sequences are SNHLY and FYNNEI. This CDR3 has 12 residues. Trimming took off 6 bases at V and 2 bases at J, with 8 bases between the two ends. The CDR3 loop is CASRGVAYEQYF. CDR3 DNA: TGTGCCAGCAGAGGAGTTGCCTACGAGCAGTACTTC.

There are a few counts of this clone. The chain recombines TRBV30 with TRBJ1-5, with D possibly TRBD1 on 5 matching bases. Germline-derived CDR1 and CDR2 are GTSNPN and SVGIG (reference sequence). V lost 0 bases, J lost 1 base, and 10 bases lay in between. CDR3 length: 15 amino acids. The CDR3 is CAWSVGALSNQPQHF. The CDR3 coding sequence is TGTGCCTGGAGTGTAGGGGCTCTAAGCAATCAGCCCCAGCATTTT.

This clone was detected only a few times. The gene calls are TRBV4-1 and TRBJ1-5, with D tentatively TRBD1 (5 bases). Germline loops: CDR1 MGHRA, CDR2 YSYEKL. V was pared by 1 base and J by 4 bases, with 8 bases between. This CDR3 comprises 14 residues. Here the CDR3 reads CASSQGTRNQPQHF. The CDR3 DNA follows: TGCGCCAGCAGCCAAGGGACACGAAATCAGCCCCAGCATTTT.

This clone was counted a few times. V is TRBV7-9 and J is TRBJ1-5; TRBD1 might be the D (6 bases). The V and J ends lost 3 bases and 0 bases respectively, with 15 bases between them. The CDR3 has 17 amino acids. Looked up from germline, CDR1 is SEHNR and CDR2 is FQNEAQ (reference sequence). The CDR3 reads CASSFSDQGHSNQPQHF. The CDR3 DNA follows: TGTGCCAGCAGCTTTTCCGACCAGGGACATAGCAATCAGCCCCAGCATTTT.

This clone has only a few counts. This chain joins TRBV7-9 and TRBJ1-5; D unresolved. Between the trimmed V and J ends, which lost 7 bases and 1 base, there was a span of 11 bases. Germline loops: CDR1 SEHNR, CDR2 FQNEAQ (reference sequence). This CDR3 contains 14 residues. The CDR3 DNA sequence: TGTGCCAGCACCCGAGGCGAAAGCAATCAGCCCCAGCATTTT. This translates into CASTRGESNQPQHF.

The chain uses TRBV30 and TRBJ1-2; possible D gene TRBD1, 5 bases. V was cut by 3 bases and J by 4 bases, with 15 bases left in between. The CDR3 consists of 14 residues. Germline V lookup: CDR1 GTSNPN, CDR2 SVGIG (reference sequence). CDR3 in amino acids: CAWSAGTGGYGYTF. The CDR3 DNA follows: TGTGCCTGGAGCGCGGGGACGGGGGGCTATGGCTACACCTTC.

The chain employs TRBV6-5 and TRBJ2-7, with D possibly being TRBD1 (6 bases). Per the germline V gene, CDR1 is MNHEY and CDR2 is SVGAGI. The CDR3 contains 13 residues. V dropped 0 bases and J dropped 7 bases, with 10 bases sitting between them. The CDR3 nucleotides are TGTGCCAGCAGTTACTCCCACAGGGCTGAGCAGTACTTC. Translation gives CASSYSHRAEQYF.

V and J are TRBV20-1 and TRBJ2-7; 10 bases align to TRBD1. After removal of 6 bases from V and 6 bases from J, the junction contained 2 bases not matched to a gene. CDR1 and CDR2 (germline): DFQATT, SNEGSKA (reference sequence). The CDR3 is 11 amino acids. CDR3 DNA: TGCAGTGCCGACAGGGGGCGCGAGCAGTACTTC. Translating it yields CSADRGREQYF.

This chain links TRBV6-5 with TRBJ2-7; no firm D call. There are 12 residues in the CDR3. The ends were cut back, 8 bases at V and 0 bases at J, with 8 bases in the middle. Germline V CDR1 and CDR2: MNHEY, SVGAGI. CDR3 protein: CASGPGSYEQYF. CDR3 nucleotide sequence: TGTGCCAGCGGCCCCGGCTCCTACGAGCAGTACTTC.

The chain is built from TRBV6-5 and TRBJ1-5; the match to TRBD1 covers 8 bases. J lost 1 base, V lost 5 bases, and 4 bases had no gene match. The CDR3 totals 15 residues. Looked up from germline, CDR1 is MNHEY and CDR2 is SVGAGI. This CDR3 is CASSRTGNSNQPQHF. Here the CDR3 DNA reads TGTGCCAGCAGTCGGACAGGGAACAGCAATCAGCCCCAGCATTTT.

On this clone: Since no conserved phenylalanine or tryptophan closes the CDR3, a read error is the likely cause. The DNA for the CDR3 is TGTGCCACCAACCAGGGGGAGAACACTGAAGCTTTCCTT. Translation: CATNQGENTEAFL. The rearrangement uses TRBV15 and TRBJ1-1; TRBD1 aligns across 7 bases. After removal of 7 bases from V and 1 base from J, the junction contained 3 bases not matched to a gene. The CDR3 length is 13 residues. Germline CDR1 and CDR2: LNHNV and YYDKDF (reference sequence).

A few counts support this clone. This rearrangement joins TRBV6-5 to TRBJ1-2, with D possibly being TRBD1 (5 bases). V was cut by 10 bases and J by 2 bases, with 11 bases left in between. Germline loops: CDR1 MNHEY, CDR2 SVGAGI. The CDR3 is 12 amino acids. As DNA, the CDR3 is TGTGCCACCCTGGGGGGGAACTATGGCTACACCTTC. This encodes CATLGGNYGYTF.

The V and J genes are TRBV30 and TRBJ1-6; D remains unclear. CDR3 size: 14 residues. Germline V lookup: CDR1 GTSNPN, CDR2 SVGIG (reference sequence). V lost 3 bases and J 6 bases, leaving 12 bases between the germline ends. The CDR3 sequence is CAWRVSIVNSPLHF. CDR3 nucleotides: TGTGCCTGGAGAGTCAGTATAGTTAATTCACCCCTCCACTTT.